What follows are 12 T cell receptor beta chains derived from one specimen sequenced in a study of cytomegalovirus exposure and HLA in healthy donors. PCR involved 60 Vbeta and 13 Jbeta primers. Here immunoSEQ multiplex PCR was the method, and the copy in TCRdb shows in-frame clones only, minus some. The sample consists of some 130,000 clones, around three quarters of them appearing once. Sequencing input: PBMCs. The receptors stem from a male donor in good health and CMV-seronegative.

The V call is TRBV5-1, the J call TRBJ2-5; the D gene is possibly TRBD2 (5 bases). The DNA end is more similar to TRBJ2-7, so the J call may be wrong. The CDR3 is 14 residues long. Germline lookup yields CDR1 SGHRS and CDR2 YFSETQ. Written as DNA, the CDR3 is TGCGCCAGCAGCTTGGGACCGGGAACCTACGAGCAGTACTTC. Protein product: CASSLGPGTYEQYF.

The CDR3 nucleotides read TGTGCCAGCAGTTTTAGCGGGAGCTTGGAGACCGGGGAGCTGTTTTTT. Its translation is CASSFSGSLETGELFF. This rearrangement joins TRBV27 to TRBJ2-2, with 9 bases lining up with TRBD2. CDR1 is MNHEY and CDR2 is SMNVEV in the germline V gene (reference sequence). The CDR3 extends over 16 amino acids. With V trimmed by 3 bases and J by 5 bases, 7 bases remained unmatched.

This clone was detected only a few times. The V gene is TRBV28, the J gene TRBJ1-4, with TRBD1 matching 8 bases. Germline assignment: CDR1 MDHEN and CDR2 SYDVKM. The CDR3 loop spans 17 amino acids. J was trimmed by 0 bases and V by 5 bases; bases with no gene match: 8. CDR3 region: CASSPNGQGTTNEKLFF. The CDR3 DNA is TGTGCCAGCAGTCCAAACGGACAGGGAACAACTAATGAAAAACTGTTTTTT.

The V gene is TRBV11-2, the J gene TRBJ1-2; D possibly corresponds to TRBD1 (5 bases). V was pared by 3 bases and J by 4 bases, with 9 bases between. This CDR3 is 13 amino acids long. Looked up from germline, CDR1 is SGHAT and CDR2 is FQNNGV. The CDR3 bases are TGTGCCAGCAGCTTGGGGGGAAGCTATGGCTACACCTTC. Translating gives CASSLGGSYGYTF.

This chain uses TRBV6-6 with TRBJ2-5; 7 nucleotides match TRBD1. The CDR3 is 15 amino acids. Germline loops: CDR1 MNHNY, CDR2 SVGAGI (reference sequence). V trimming: 3 bases; J trimming: 3 bases; junction bases outside the gene matches: 7. The CDR3 bases are TGTGCCAGCAGTTATCCCGACAGGGTAGAAGAGACCCAGTACTTC. The encoded protein is CASSYPDRVEETQYF.

The V gene is TRBV15, the J gene TRBJ2-7; 7 bases line up with TRBD1. V was clipped by 1 base and J by 7 bases; unmatched bases: 4. The V gene's germline CDR1 is LNHNV and CDR2 YYDKDF (reference sequence). The CDR3 contains 13 residues. The CDR3 sequence is CATSRGQGWEQYF. The CDR3, as DNA: TGTGCCACCAGCAGAGGACAGGGCTGGGAGCAGTACTTC.

This clone was found a few times. The J gene is TRBJ1-3, the V gene TRBV6-7; 9 bases line up with TRBD1. TRBV6-7 falls under the ORF class, with uncertain function. This CDR3 spans 15 amino acids. J gave up 4 bases and V 8 bases, and 9 bases lay outside the gene matches. The CDR3 loop is CASQRTGVEGNTIYF. The CDR3, as DNA: TGTGCCAGCCAGCGGACAGGGGTAGAAGGAAACACCATATATTTT.

The genes are TRBV25-1 and TRBJ1-4; 8 bases fit TRBD1. Germline CDR1 MGHDK, CDR2 SYGVNS. Trimming took 4 bases from V and 2 from J; bases not matched to a gene: 12. The length of the CDR3 is 18 residues. The CDR3 is CASSGTGQTGDTNEKLFF. CDR3 DNA sequence: TGTGCCAGCAGTGGAACGGGGCAGACAGGGGACACTAATGAAAAACTGTTTTTT.

For this clone: At one end, the junction sequence differs from germline, possibly due to a read error. The rearrangement uses TRBV7-9 and TRBJ2-7; TRBD2 is a possible D gene (6 bases). This CDR3 has 14 amino acids. Germline V gene data show CDR1 as SEHNR and CDR2 as FQNEAQ (reference sequence). CDR3 nucleotides: TGTTCCAGCAGCTCCGGGAGTCGACCCTACGAGCAGTACTTC. It codes for CSSSSGSRPYEQYF.

A few counts support this clone. V and J are TRBV6-5 and TRBJ1-5; 7 bases agree with TRBD1. The CDR3 is made up of 15 amino acids. Germline CDR1 MNHEY, CDR2 SVGAGI. V shed 0 bases and J 5 bases; nucleotides not matched to a gene: 4. The CDR3: CASSYSTGRDQPQHF. In nucleotides, the CDR3 is TGTGCCAGCAGTTACTCGACAGGGCGCGATCAGCCCCAGCATTTT.

This clone was found once. The chain has TRBV7-2 and TRBJ2-5, with 11 bases matching TRBD2. The J call may be in error: the DNA end matches TRBJ2-7 better. This CDR3 comprises 17 residues. Germline CDR1 is SGHTA and CDR2 is FQGNSA. The CDR3 DNA reads TGTGCCAGCAGCTTAGGACTAGCGGGGCGTCTAACCTACGAGCAGTACTTC. Encoded protein: CASSLGLAGRLTYEQYF.

A word on this clone: One end of the junction is discordant with germline, which a read error may explain. This chain connects TRBV7-9 to TRBJ2-1; D perhaps matches TRBD1 (5 bases). CDR1 SEHNR and CDR2 FQNEAQ come from the germline V gene (reference sequence). CDR3 length equals 15 residues. The CDR3 DNA sequence: TGTTCCAGCAACCCCTTCAGGGATGGTTACAATGAGCAGTTCTTC. Its protein product is CSSNPFRDGYNEQFF. The variable domain in full, completed from reference TRBV7-9 and TRBJ2-1, reads DTGVSQNPRHKITKRGQNVTFRCDPISEHNRLYWYRQTLGQGPEFLTYFQNEAQLEKSRLLSDRFSAERPKGSFSTLEIQRTEQGDSAMYLCSSNPFRDGYNEQFFGPGTRLTVL.